The present TCR beta chain was sequenced within a study of blood T cells in healthy people across ages. The study, taken as a whole, reports: Without sorted subsets, naive and antigen-experienced compartments could not be conclusively compared.

Worth noting for this clonotype: The antigen is unknown. The germline gene is not matched at one end of the junction; a read error may be the cause.

Germline CDR1 is SGHTA and CDR2 is FQGNSA. The length of the CDR3 is 12 residues. Then a second PCR, running about 6 to 11 cycles, was carried out with a sample-barcoded 5' primer and a J-beta primer mix. TCRdb ran MiXCR on the 5' RACE reads and lists one entry per CDR3 protein. The sample lists about 940,000 distinct CDR3 sequences; roughly 43% were seen once. This TCR derives from a young man in good health. The rearrangement uses TRBV7-2 and TRBJ2-7; D is undetermined. Input material: blood. The CDR3 protein is CASSLTGYGQYF. For the CDR3, the DNA is TGTGCCAGCAGCTTAACCGGATACGGGCAGTACTTC.